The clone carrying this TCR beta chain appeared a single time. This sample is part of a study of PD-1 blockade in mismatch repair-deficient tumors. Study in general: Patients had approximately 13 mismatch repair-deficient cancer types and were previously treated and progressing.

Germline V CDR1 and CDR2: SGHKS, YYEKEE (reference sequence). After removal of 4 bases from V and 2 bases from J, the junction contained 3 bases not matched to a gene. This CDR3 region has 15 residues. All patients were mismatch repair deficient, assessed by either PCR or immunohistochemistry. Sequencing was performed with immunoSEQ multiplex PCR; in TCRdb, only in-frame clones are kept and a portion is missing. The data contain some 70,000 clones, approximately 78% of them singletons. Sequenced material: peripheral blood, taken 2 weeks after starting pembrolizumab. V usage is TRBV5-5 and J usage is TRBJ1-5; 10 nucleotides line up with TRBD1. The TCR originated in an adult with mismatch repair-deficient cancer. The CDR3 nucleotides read TGTGCCAGCAGCGGCGGGACAGGGGGCAATCAGCCCCAGCATTTT. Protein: CASSGGTGGNQPQHF.